These 16 T cell receptor beta chains share one sample of origin, sequenced in a study of radiotherapy plus CTLA-4 blockade in lung cancer (dated by TCRdb to the late 2010s). Library preparation employed the immunoSEQ multiplex PCR assay. TCRdb obtained this table from immuneACCESS and retained in-frame rearrangements with V and J assigned. These tables miss some clones; where compared with another copy, unresolved V genes account for less than half of the shortfall, and the remainder is unexplained. For this sample the table gives approximately 100,000 clones, of which 82% were detected only once. 3% to 3.5% of the sample rests with the top ten. Sequenced material: peripheral blood, taken from a patient treated with radiotherapy plus ipilimumab. The receptors here all came from a human donor with non-small cell lung cancer who had a partial response to radiotherapy plus ipilimumab.

The CDR3 region is CASSFGPGGLSNEKLFF. CDR3 sequence (DNA): TGTGCCAGCAGTTTCGGACCCGGGGGACTCAGTAATGAAAAACTGTTTTTT. This sequence joins TRBV27 and TRBJ1-4, with D possibly TRBD1 on 5 matching bases. Deletions cut 3 bases from V and 4 bases from J, with 18 bases between. Looked up from germline, CDR1 is MNHEY and CDR2 is SMNVEV (reference sequence). The CDR3 length is 17 residues.

CDR3 loop: CASSPTSGRAYNEQFF. CDR3 bases: TGTGCCAGTAGTCCCACTAGCGGGAGAGCATACAATGAGCAGTTCTTC. This chain joins TRBV19 and TRBJ2-1; 11 nucleotides line up with TRBD2. CDR1 is LNHDA and CDR2 is SQIVND in the germline V gene (reference sequence). The CDR3 covers 16 residues. Trimming removed 5 bases from V and 4 bases from J; junction bases left unmatched: 7.

This chain uses TRBV11-3 with TRBJ2-2; 7 nucleotides agree with TRBD1. The CDR3 spans 19 residues. V shed 0 bases and J 2 bases; nucleotides not matched to a gene: 12. CDR1 and CDR2 (germline): SGHNT, YENEEA. CDR3 DNA: TGTGCCAGCAGCTTAGAGGAACAGGGGCTTGGGGGAAACACCGGGGAGCTGTTTTTT. It is translated as CASSLEEQGLGGNTGELFF.

V usage is TRBV28 and J usage is TRBJ1-1; 7 bases fit TRBD1. The CDR3 totals 17 residues. Looked up from germline, CDR1 is MDHEN and CDR2 is SYDVKM. DNA of the CDR3: TGTGCTACACAGGGGACGGAGACACCTCTTTATCTTACTGAAGCTTTCTTT. Its translation: CATQGTETPLYLTEAFF.

The chain has TRBV7-6 and TRBJ2-7, with D possibly matching TRBD2 (5 bases). Trimming stripped 2 bases from V and 0 bases from J, with 17 bases between. The CDR3 consists of 17 residues. CDR1 SGHVS and CDR2 FNYEAQ come from the germline V gene. The CDR3 here is CASSLRFRGRNSYEQYF. Written as DNA, the CDR3 is TGTGCCAGCAGCTTAAGGTTTCGGGGAAGAAACTCCTACGAGCAGTACTTC. Based on the CDR3 plus reference TRBV7-6 and TRBJ2-7, the full variable domain is GAGVSQSPRYKVTKRGQDVALRCDPISGHVSLYWYRQALGQGPEFLTYFNYEAQQDKSGLPNDRFSAERPEGSISTLTIQRTEQRDSAMYRCASSLRFRGRNSYEQYFGPGTRLTVT.

The chain links TRBV6-4 to TRBJ2-1, with TRBD2 identical over 10 bases. The CDR3 covers 13 residues. The V segment lost 3 bases and the J segment 15 bases; nucleotides outside the gene matches: 8. Looked up from germline, CDR1 is MRHNA and CDR2 is SNTAGT. The CDR3 sequence: CASSELAGSSLFF. In DNA form, the CDR3 reads TGTGCCAGCAGTGAACTAGCGGGGTCTTCTCTGTTCTTC.

This chain links TRBV9 with TRBJ2-6, with unresolved D. V lost 1 base, J lost 0 bases, and 5 bases lay in between. Germline V gives CDR1 SGDLS, CDR2 YYNGEE. This CDR3 spans 15 amino acids. The CDR3 nucleotides are TGTGCCAGCAGCGTAACCAGCTCTGGGGCCAACGTCCTGACTTTC. It yields the protein CASSVTSSGANVLTF.

This clone was recorded a few times. This sequence joins TRBV29-1 and TRBJ1-2, with D hard to call. V was shortened by 6 bases and J by 2 bases, with 16 bases between the two germline ends. Germline CDR1 SQVTM, CDR2 ANQGSEA. This CDR3 comprises 14 residues. CDR3 DNA sequence: TGCAGCGTCCTATCGACGGCCGGGAACTATGGCTACACCTTC. Its protein product is CSVLSTAGNYGYTF. Looking up the rest from reference TRBV29-1 and TRBJ1-2 gives the full variable domain: SAVISQKPSRDICQRGTSLTIQCQVDSQVTMMFWYRQQPGQSLTLIATANQGSEATYESGFVIDKFPISRPNLTFSTLTVSNMSPEDSSIYLCSVLSTAGNYGYTFGSGTRLTVV.

The rearrangement links TRBV11-2 to TRBJ2-7, with a weak D call TRBD1 (6 bases). Germline CDR1 is SGHAT and CDR2 is FQNNGV. The germline V and J ends were trimmed by 1 base and 4 bases, with 20 bases remaining between them. The CDR3 has 17 residues. The CDR3 nucleotides read TGTGCCAGCAGCTTAGTTTCGGACAGTCACCCAAGGTACGAGCAGTACTTC. Translated, it gives CASSLVSDSHPRYEQYF.

The chain links TRBV6-5 to TRBJ2-3; no reliable D call. The CDR3 is made up of 13 amino acids. In germline, CDR1 is MNHEY, CDR2 SVGAGI. V lost 5 bases, J lost 4 bases, and 10 bases lay in between. The CDR3 region is CASSPYLADTQYF. CDR3 in DNA: TGTGCCAGCAGTCCGTATCTTGCAGATACGCAGTATTTT.

V is TRBV4-2 and J is TRBJ2-2; 8 nucleotides align to TRBD2. Germline V gene sequence: CDR1 LGHNA, CDR2 YNFKEQ. This CDR3 is 15 amino acids long. Losses at the gene ends were 0 bases for V and 8 bases for J; bases not matched to a gene: 5. In nucleotides, the CDR3 is TGTGCCAGCAGCCAAGAAGCAGCGGGAGAAGGGGAGCTGTTTTTT. It translates to CASSQEAAGEGELFF.

The chain employs TRBV7-8 and TRBJ2-5, with a tentative D call TRBD1 (5 bases). Germline values: CDR1 SGHVS, CDR2 FQNEAQ. This CDR3 spans 13 amino acids. Trimming pared 6 bases from V and 3 bases from J, leaving 11 bases between. Here the CDR3 reads CASSSGKEETQYF. The DNA for the CDR3 is TGTGCCAGCAGTTCAGGGAAAGAAGAGACCCAGTACTTC.

The chain has TRBV9 and TRBJ2-7, with a weak D call TRBD1 (6 bases). Germline V gene lookup returns CDR1 SGDLS and CDR2 YYNGEE. V was trimmed by 0 bases and J by 3 bases, leaving 7 bases between them. The CDR3 consists of 13 residues. The CDR3, as DNA: TGTGCCAGCAGCGTAGCGGACAGCTACGAGCAGTACTTC. It is translated as CASSVADSYEQYF.

This clone occurred a few times. At one end the junction does not follow the germline gene, possibly because of a read error. The chain is built from TRBV5-1 and TRBJ1-2, with 7 positions matching TRBD1. Germline loops: CDR1 SGHRS, CDR2 YFSETQ. The CDR3 totals 15 residues. CDR3 region: CASSIGGGPHYGYTF. For the CDR3, the DNA is TGCGCCAGCAGCATAGGGGGCGGACCCCACTACGGCTACACCTTC.

The chain recombines TRBV5-4 with TRBJ1-2; TRBD1 is a possible D gene (6 bases). Germline-derived CDR1 and CDR2 are SGHNT and YYREEE (reference sequence). The length of the CDR3 is 16 residues. With 0 bases removed from V and 2 bases from J, the gap between germline ends came to 14 bases. CDR3: CASSLDAVRGNYGYTF. The CDR3 DNA reads TGTGCCAGCAGCTTGGACGCCGTCAGGGGAAACTATGGCTACACCTTC.

The J gene is TRBJ1-1, the V gene TRBV5-4, with D possibly matching TRBD1 (6 bases). The CDR3 contains 15 residues. The V gene lost 7 bases and the J gene lost 1 base, with 17 bases spanning the gap. Looked up from germline, CDR1 is SGHNT and CDR2 is YYREEE (reference sequence). The CDR3 sequence: CASRRGGPWNTEAFF. CDR3 coding DNA: TGTGCCAGCCGCCGGGGGGGCCCCTGGAACACTGAAGCTTTCTTT.